The present T cell receptor (beta chain) was sequenced within a study of OX40 agonist ivuxolimab in advanced cancers. In the study overall: Enrollees could have had prior anti-PD-1, anti-PD-L1 or anti-CTLA-4 therapy, which around 40% had received. Partial responses were observed in three patients, of whom one had hepatocellular carcinoma and two had cutaneous melanoma.

Profiled with immunoSEQ multiplex PCR; TCRdb holds only in-frame clones, not every one. The profile covers under 90,000 clones, with approximately 81% appearing a single time and less than 2.5% taken by the ten largest. Germline CDR1 reads SGDLS; CDR2 reads YYNGEE. The CDR3 extends over 17 amino acids. V lost 3 bases to trimming and J lost 1 base; unmatched junction nucleotides: 4. This chain links TRBV9 with TRBJ2-6; the match to TRBD1 covers 10 bases. The TCR sequence derives from an adult with an advanced solid tumor such as melanoma, head and neck, liver or kidney cancer. The material sequenced was CD4+ or CD8+ T cells sorted from blood, taken in a trial of the OX40 agonist ivuxolimab. CDR3 region: CASSAGTGVSGANVLTF. The CDR3 DNA follows: TGTGCCAGCAGCGCAGGGACAGGGGTATCTGGGGCCAACGTCCTGACTTTC.